The table lists the clone carrying this T cell receptor (beta chain) with a count of one. Germline values: CDR1 MGHRA, CDR2 YSYEKL. The CDR3 has 15 amino acids. Trimming took 4 bases from V and 6 from J; bases not matched to a gene: 9. Some clones are missing from TCRdb's copy, which holds only in-frame ones; the method was immunoSEQ multiplex PCR. The data show about 180,000 clones, approximately 92% seen once. These data come from a study of blood T cell repertoires in COVID-19. J is TRBJ2-7 and V is TRBV4-1, with TRBD1 matching 10 bases. The source is a woman in her thirties or forties with acute COVID-19. The specimen was PBMCs or T cells enriched from blood (not recorded which). CDR3 residues: CASSLRQGALAEQYF. The CDR3 nucleotides read TGCGCCAGCAGCCTTCGACAGGGGGCCCTGGCCGAGCAGTACTTC.